The 32 T cell receptor beta chains reported below all come from one sample, sequenced in a study of PD-1 blockade in classical Hodgkin lymphoma. Using immunoSEQ multiplex PCR, the repertoire was profiled, and TCRdb retains in-frame clones only, with some absent. Here the sample spans under 80,000 clones, nearly 95% being singletons. Time point here: newly diagnosed, previously untreated cHL patient sample. Sequenced input: peripheral blood mononuclear cells (PBMCs). The receptors come from a human donor with classical Hodgkin lymphoma.

The count of this clone is one. The chain recombines TRBV5-1 with TRBJ2-5, with D tentatively TRBD1 or TRBD2 (5 bases each). The CDR3 spans 16 residues. Germline loops: CDR1 SGHRS, CDR2 YFSETQ. Trimming took off 3 bases at V and 4 bases at J, with 19 bases between the two ends. CDR3 protein: CASSSYGKGTAETQYF. CDR3 in DNA: TGCGCCAGCAGCTCTTACGGTAAGGGGACGGCAGAGACCCAGTACTTC.

This clone was seen once. The chain combines TRBV10-3 with TRBJ2-7; D is possibly TRBD2 (5 bases). The CDR3 has 14 amino acids. Germline V CDR1 and CDR2: ENHRY, SYGVKD. Trimming shortened V by 1 base and J by 3 bases, and 10 bases separated the two germline ends. The CDR3 DNA follows: TGTGCCATCAGTGAGTTCGCTAGCAGCTACGAGCAGTACTTC. It translates to CAISEFASSYEQYF.

The chain employs TRBV28 and TRBJ1-1; TRBD1 might be the D (6 bases). The V gene's germline CDR1 is MDHEN and CDR2 SYDVKM. Trimming took off 7 bases at V and 4 bases at J, with 13 bases between the two ends. CDR3 length equals 13 residues. This CDR3 reads CASIRWGLTEAFF. The CDR3 region has the DNA TGTGCCAGCATACGGTGGGGGCTCACTGAAGCTTTCTTT.

The V gene is TRBV15, the J gene TRBJ2-7, with D possibly TRBD2 on 5 matching bases. The V gene lost 5 bases and the J gene lost 4 bases, with 12 bases spanning the gap. Germline V gene sequence: CDR1 LNHNV, CDR2 YYDKDF (reference sequence). This CDR3 has 13 amino acids. The CDR3 DNA sequence: TGTGCCACCAGCTTGGAGAGGGAATACGAGCAGTACTTC. Translating gives CATSLEREYEQYF.

V usage is TRBV11-3 and J usage is TRBJ2-7; the D is unclear. The CDR3 extends over 12 amino acids. The germline CDR1 and CDR2 sequences are SGHNT and YENEEA. V shed 1 base and J shed 9 bases, with 10 bases lying between them. CDR3 sequence (DNA): TGTGCCAGCAGCTTAGGAGGCAGTCCGCAGTACTTC. Translated: CASSLGGSPQYF.

The rearrangement uses TRBV30 and TRBJ1-1; D possibly corresponds to TRBD1 (6 bases). The CDR3 runs 13 residues. Germline CDR1 and CDR2: GTSNPN and SVGIG (reference sequence). Between the trimmed V and J ends, which lost 2 bases and 3 bases, there was a span of 10 bases. In DNA form, the CDR3 reads TGTGCCTGGAGTTTCAGGGGAGACACTGAAGCTTTCTTT. Translated, it gives CAWSFRGDTEAFF.

The chain joins TRBV9 to TRBJ2-1, with 7 bases identical to TRBD2. V lost 3 bases to trimming and J lost 3 bases; unmatched junction nucleotides: 18. Germline V gene lookup returns CDR1 SGDLS and CDR2 YYNGEE. CDR3 length: 19 amino acids. In DNA form, the CDR3 reads TGTGCCAGCAGCGAGGGGAGGGTCTCAGGGAGCCCAGGCTACAATGAGCAGTTCTTC. Its translation: CASSEGRVSGSPGYNEQFF.

The chain couples TRBV15 to TRBJ2-7; the match to TRBD1 covers 8 bases. Germline V gives CDR1 LNHNV, CDR2 YYDKDF (reference sequence). V was pared by 1 base and J by 5 bases, with 4 bases of the junction left unmatched. The CDR3 has 14 amino acids. The CDR3 DNA reads TGTGCCACCAGCAGAGGACAGGGGTCGGACGAGCAGTACTTC. It translates to CATSRGQGSDEQYF.

For this clone: Since the CDR3 does not end with the conserved phenylalanine or tryptophan, this likely comes from a read error. Written as DNA, the CDR3 is TGTGCCAGCAGCTCCCGGGACAGGGGACCTTCGAACACTGAAGCTTTCTCT. Translation: CASSSRDRGPSNTEAFS. J is TRBJ1-1 and V is TRBV7-2; 10 bases fit TRBD1. Germline V gives CDR1 SGHTA, CDR2 FQGNSA. This CDR3 comprises 17 residues. V shed 4 bases, J shed 1 base, and the junction held 9 bases outside the gene matches.

The chain has TRBV4-1 and TRBJ2-1; 11 bases line up with TRBD2. The J segment lost 7 bases and the V segment lost 4 bases, leaving 12 bases of the junction unmatched. The CDR3 is 17 amino acids. Germline V gives CDR1 MGHRA, CDR2 YSYEKL. CDR3 sequence (DNA): TGCGCCAGCAGCCGGGGGGGACTAGCGGTTTTGGGTAATGAGCAGTTCTTC. Translated, it gives CASSRGGLAVLGNEQFF.

The chain links TRBV5-4 to TRBJ2-1; D not certain. In germline, CDR1 is SGHNT, CDR2 YYREEE (reference sequence). V lost 5 bases and J lost 8, with 23 bases in between. The CDR3 sequence is 16 residues long. DNA of the CDR3: TGTGCCAGCAGTCCTACCCCTTTAGTCCTCTCCGATGAGCAGTTCTTC. Its protein is CASSPTPLVLSDEQFF. Full variable domain (rest looked up from reference TRBV5-4 and TRBJ2-1): ETGVTQSPTHLIKTRGQQVTLRCSSQSGHNTVSWYQQALGQGPQFIFQYYREEENGRGNFPPRFSGLQFPNYSSELNVNALELDDSALYLCASSPTPLVLSDEQFFGPGTRLTVL.

The J gene is TRBJ2-1, the V gene TRBV5-1; D gene uncertain. The CDR3 covers 18 residues. The germline gives CDR1 SGHRS, CDR2 YFSETQ. The V end was cut by 0 bases, the J end by 0 bases, with 16 bases between. This CDR3 is CASSLAGMSVSSYNEQFF. Written as DNA, the CDR3 is TGCGCCAGCAGCTTGGCCGGAATGAGCGTTAGCTCCTACAATGAGCAGTTCTTC.

This clone is a singleton in its sample. The J gene is TRBJ2-7, the V gene TRBV18; D is ambiguous. The length of the CDR3 is 14 residues. Germline lookup yields CDR1 KGHSH and CDR2 LQKENI. V lost 1 base and J lost 1, with 8 bases in between. In DNA, the CDR3 is TGTGCCAGCTCACCACAAGAAGGGTCCTACGAGCAGTACTTC. It yields the protein CASSPQEGSYEQYF.

The chain recombines TRBV9 with TRBJ2-4, with TRBD2 matching over 11 bases. The ends lost 0 bases at V and 0 bases at J; junction bases unmatched: 14. This CDR3 is 21 amino acids long. Germline V lookup: CDR1 SGDLS, CDR2 YYNGEE. CDR3 DNA sequence: TGTGCCAGCAGCGTAGAATCGGGGGGACTAGCGGCGAACCTAGCCAAAAACATTCAGTACTTC. Translated, it gives CASSVESGGLAANLAKNIQYF.

This rearrangement joins TRBV7-9 to TRBJ2-2; TRBD2 aligns across 7 bases. The CDR3 is 17 residues long. Germline V lookup: CDR1 SEHNR, CDR2 FQNEAQ (reference sequence). J lost 2 bases, V lost 4 bases, and 10 bases had no gene match. In nucleotides, the CDR3 is TGTGCCAGCAGCTCTGGATTAGGGGACTACAACACCGGGGAGCTGTTTTTT. Translating gives CASSSGLGDYNTGELFF.

The chain carries TRBV11-2 and TRBJ2-5; perhaps D is TRBD1 or TRBD2 (6 bases each). Germline V gives CDR1 SGHAT, CDR2 FQNNGV. Trimming took off 2 bases at V and 5 bases at J, with 21 bases between the two ends. The CDR3 covers 17 residues. CDR3 residues: CASSLMGGWSDAETQYF. CDR3 coding DNA: TGTGCCAGCAGCTTAATGGGGGGCTGGAGCGATGCCGAGACCCAGTACTTC.

The chain is built from TRBV5-4 and TRBJ2-5; D might be TRBD2 (6 bases). The CDR3 has 17 residues. Germline V gene sequence: CDR1 SGHNT, CDR2 YYREEE (reference sequence). The V end lost 0 bases, the J end lost 5 bases, and 20 bases lay between the germline ends. Here the CDR3 reads CASSLGSFQSAGETQYF. The CDR3 bases are TGTGCCAGCAGCTTGGGTAGCTTCCAGTCGGCGGGGGAGACCCAGTACTTC.

The chain has TRBV9 and TRBJ1-1; 8 nucleotides line up with TRBD1. The germline CDR1 and CDR2 sequences are SGDLS and YYNGEE. V gave up 4 bases and J gave up 3 bases; unmatched junction bases: 2. This CDR3 comprises 13 residues. CDR3 bases: TGTGCCAGCAGCACGGACAGGGACACTGAAGCTTTCTTT. The encoded protein is CASSTDRDTEAFF.

The CDR3 sequence: CASSKGRASDYEQYF. The CDR3 bases are TGTGCCAGCAGCAAAGGGAGGGCCTCGGACTACGAGCAGTACTTC. The chain carries TRBV5-4 and TRBJ2-7; 7 bases line up with TRBD2. The trim removed 4 bases at V and 3 bases at J, leaving 10 bases unmatched. This CDR3 comprises 15 residues. Germline CDR1 is SGHNT and CDR2 is YYREEE (reference sequence).

This chain uses TRBV20-1 with TRBJ2-7; D gene ambiguous. The CDR3 runs to 11 residues. Trimming stripped 1 base from V and 6 bases from J, with 7 bases between. Germline loops: CDR1 DFQATT, CDR2 SNEGSKA (reference sequence). The CDR3 sequence is CSARASIEQYF. The CDR3 bases are TGCAGTGCTAGAGCCTCGATCGAGCAGTACTTC.

Comment on this clone: Other DNA variants within this sample encode the same CDR3. The chain recombines TRBV5-5 with TRBJ1-1, with a possible D match to TRBD1 (5 bases). With 1 base removed from V and 1 base from J, the gap between germline ends came to 5 bases. There are 13 residues in the CDR3. CDR1 and CDR2 from the germline V gene are SGHKS and YYEKEE (reference sequence). CDR3 protein: CASSLQGNTEAFF. The DNA for the CDR3 is TGTGCCAGCAGCTTGCAGGGGAACACTGAAGCTTTCTTT.

V usage is TRBV10-3 and J usage is TRBJ2-7; D unclear. This CDR3 is 11 amino acids long. The V gene lost 3 bases and the J gene lost 6 bases, with 6 bases spanning the gap. Germline lookup yields CDR1 ENHRY and CDR2 SYGVKD. CDR3 nucleotides: TGTGCCATCAGTGACTTTAGCGAGCAGTACTTC. Translating it yields CAISDFSEQYF.

The chain combines TRBV27 with TRBJ1-1; D call uncertain. Trimming pared 6 bases from V and 2 bases from J, leaving 10 bases between. CDR3 length equals 13 residues. Germline assignment: CDR1 MNHEY and CDR2 SMNVEV (reference sequence). This CDR3 reads CASRLTPNTEAFF. For the CDR3, the DNA is TGTGCCAGCAGATTGACACCAAACACTGAAGCTTTCTTT.

The chain links TRBV19 to TRBJ2-3; unclear D gene. V dropped 1 base and J dropped 5 bases, with 4 bases sitting between them. The CDR3 has 12 amino acids. Per the germline V gene, CDR1 is LNHDA and CDR2 is SQIVND (reference sequence). The CDR3 here is CASSIVRDTQYF. As DNA, the CDR3 is TGTGCCAGTAGTATAGTCCGAGATACGCAGTATTTT.

The chain is built from TRBV7-2 and TRBJ2-3; D tentatively reads TRBD1 or TRBD2 (5 bases each). The CDR3 runs to 13 residues. From germline, CDR1 is SGHTA and CDR2 FQGNSA. V was cut by 7 bases and J by 6 bases, with 14 bases left in between. CDR3 sequence (DNA): TGTGCCAGCACCTCCGCATGGGGGGATACGCAGTATTTT. It translates to CASTSAWGDTQYF.

The chain combines TRBV28 with TRBJ1-1; TRBD1 matches at 9 bases. The CDR3 sequence is 16 residues long. From germline, CDR1 is MDHEN and CDR2 SYDVKM. The J segment lost 5 bases and the V segment lost 2 bases, leaving 9 bases of the junction unmatched. DNA of the CDR3: TGTGCCAGCAGTTTAGATCTGGGACAGGGTGAAACTGAAGCTTTCTTT. It yields the protein CASSLDLGQGETEAFF.

The chain is built from TRBV9 and TRBJ2-1, with TRBD2 matching 10 bases. The CDR3 totals 15 residues. Germline CDR1 and CDR2: SGDLS and YYNGEE. With 3 bases clipped from V and 3 bases from J, the junction kept 3 bases outside the gene matches. CDR3 region: CASSEGLAFYNEQFF. In nucleotides, the CDR3 is TGTGCCAGCAGCGAGGGACTAGCGTTCTACAATGAGCAGTTCTTC.

The chain joins TRBV12-1 to TRBJ1-5. TRBV12-1 is designated a pseudogene. The CDR3 contains 13 residues. The chain's CDR3 is CASSPYSNQPQHF. The CDR3 region has the DNA TGTGCCAGCAGCCCTTATAGCAATCAGCCCCAGCATTTT.

This clone was picked up one time. V is TRBV19 and J is TRBJ1-1; TRBD1 might be the D (6 bases). Trimming pared 7 bases from V and 0 bases from J, leaving 15 bases between. CDR1 and CDR2 from the germline V gene are LNHDA and SQIVND (reference sequence). The CDR3 runs to 15 residues. CDR3 sequence reads: CASNTGPYMNTEAFF. The CDR3 coding sequence is TGTGCCAGTAATACAGGGCCCTATATGAACACTGAAGCTTTCTTT.

V and J are TRBV6-5 and TRBJ2-2, with unresolved D. V was clipped by 3 bases and J by 3 bases, with 8 bases between them. The CDR3 has 14 residues. The germline CDR1 and CDR2 sequences are MNHEY and SVGAGI. CDR3 in amino acids: CASSYRTYTGELFF. DNA for the CDR3: TGTGCCAGCAGTTATCGCACCTACACCGGGGAGCTGTTTTTT.

This clone was observed once. V usage is TRBV7-9 and J usage is TRBJ2-7, with D tentatively TRBD2 (6 bases). CDR1 and CDR2 from the germline V gene are SEHNR and FQNEAQ (reference sequence). Trimming stripped 0 bases from V and 5 bases from J, with 8 bases between. The CDR3 runs to 13 residues. The CDR3 region has the DNA TGTGCCAGCAGCTTAGCAGGAGGGAACGAGCAGTACTTC. This codes for CASSLAGGNEQYF.

The table lists this clone with a count of one. V gene TRBV2 combines with J gene TRBJ2-5, with D unresolved. V lost 8 bases, J lost 2 bases, and 6 bases lay in between. Germline CDR1 reads SNHLY; CDR2 reads FYNNEI. The CDR3 spans 11 residues. The CDR3 DNA reads TGTGCCAGCTGCCAGCAAGAGACCCAGTACTTC. It yields the protein CASCQQETQYF.